These 21 T cell receptor beta chains were all obtained from the same sample, sequenced in a study of blood T cells in healthy people across ages. A second PCR, run for about 7 to 11 cycles, used a sample-barcoded 5' primer plus a J-beta primer mix. TCRdb re-called the 5' RACE reads with MiXCR, one entry per CDR3 protein. This sample yields around 1,000,000 distinct CDR3 sequences, of which 25% are seen a single time; around 0.75% belongs to the top ten. The data were also submitted as part of a second study, on T cells of mothers and their children.

The sample comprised blood. These receptors all come from a girl aged 2 to 9 in good health.

This rearrangement joins TRBV28 to TRBJ1-2; TRBD1 aligns across 7 bases. V was clipped by 5 bases and J by 5 bases; unmatched bases: 11. Germline-derived CDR1 and CDR2 are MDHEN and SYDVKM. This CDR3 has 15 residues. CDR3 sequence: CASSPKIGTDYGYTF. CDR3 coding DNA: TGTGCCAGCAGTCCTAAAATCGGGACAGATTATGGCTACACCTTC.

This clonotype was detected only a few times. V usage is TRBV20-1 and J usage is TRBJ2-1; 7 positions agree with TRBD2. There are 15 residues in the CDR3. V shed 6 bases and J 4 bases; nucleotides not matched to a gene: 12. CDR1 and CDR2 from the germline V gene are DFQATT and SNEGSKA (reference sequence). The CDR3 protein is CSATQGLQPYNEQFF. CDR3 sequence (DNA): TGCAGTGCGACCCAGGGACTACAACCTTACAATGAGCAGTTCTTC.

This clonotype was found many times. This chain uses TRBV20-1 with TRBJ2-5, with D perhaps matching TRBD1 (5 bases). V was trimmed by 5 bases and J by 5 bases, leaving 18 bases between them. This CDR3 has 14 amino acids. CDR1 and CDR2 (germline): DFQATT, SNEGSKA (reference sequence). The CDR3 nucleotides are TGCAGTGCTCCGATGGCCCGAAAGGGGGAGACCCAGTACTTC. Translated, it gives CSAPMARKGETQYF.

This clonotype appeared a few times. The rearrangement links TRBV7-2 to TRBJ2-5; tentatively, D is TRBD2 (6 bases). The J call may be in error: the DNA end matches TRBJ2-7 better. The CDR3 has 14 amino acids. Germline loops: CDR1 SGHTA, CDR2 FQGNSA. As DNA, the CDR3 is TGTGCCAGCAGCTTAGATCCGGGGGTCTACGAGCAGTACTTC. Its translation is CASSLDPGVYEQYF.

This clonotype was observed a handful of times. The rearrangement links TRBV18 to TRBJ1-6; TRBD1 matches 7 bases. CDR1 is KGHSH and CDR2 is LQKENI in the germline V gene. J lost 7 bases, V lost 6 bases, and 12 bases had no gene match. CDR3 length: 16 residues. The CDR3 nucleotides are TGTGCCAGCTCTCCGGATGCGGGACAGCTAAATTCACCCCTCCACTTT. It encodes CASSPDAGQLNSPLHF.

The V and J genes are TRBV24-1 and TRBJ2-5; D is perhaps TRBD2 (6 bases). The germline V and J ends were trimmed by 0 bases and 5 bases, with 12 bases remaining between them. The CDR3 extends over 15 amino acids. From germline, CDR1 is KGHDR and CDR2 SFDVKD. This chain's CDR3 is CATSDLWRGQETQYF. Written as DNA, the CDR3 is TGTGCCACCAGTGATTTGTGGAGGGGCCAGGAGACCCAGTACTTC.

The gene calls are TRBV3-1 and TRBJ2-2; D is possibly TRBD1 (6 bases). Germline V gives CDR1 LGHDT, CDR2 YNNKEL (reference sequence). The CDR3 length is 17 residues. V gave up 2 bases and J gave up 2 bases, with 15 bases separating them. The CDR3 loop is CASSQIRRQVNTGELFF. The CDR3 bases are TGTGCCAGCAGCCAAATCCGAAGACAGGTTAACACCGGGGAGCTGTTTTTT.

This sequence joins TRBV4-1 and TRBJ2-1; TRBD2 agrees at 11 bases. The last part of the DNA fits TRBJ2-5 better; the J call may be wrong. Germline V gives CDR1 MGHRA, CDR2 YSYEKL. The CDR3 extends over 16 amino acids. The CDR3 DNA is TGCGCCAGCAGCCAAGAGGGGACTAGCGGCCTGGAGACCCAGTACTTC. As protein: CASSQEGTSGLETQYF.

This clonotype appeared a few times. The CDR3 region is CASSLAGAGSASEQFF. The CDR3 DNA follows: TGCGCCAGCAGCTTGGCGGGTGCGGGGTCCGCGTCTGAGCAGTTCTTC. The V gene is TRBV5-1, the J gene TRBJ2-1; D is possibly TRBD2 (6 bases). V lost 0 bases and J lost 9, with 19 bases in between. The CDR3 runs 16 residues. CDR1 and CDR2 from the germline V gene are SGHRS and YFSETQ.

Many counts were recorded for this clonotype. The chain employs TRBV12-3 or TRBV12-4 and TRBJ2-1; D is unresolved. The CDR3 consists of 13 residues. V lost 6 bases and J 4 bases, leaving 10 bases between the germline ends. The CDR3 reads CASSLRPYNEQFF. The CDR3 bases are TGTGCCAGCAGCTTGCGACCTTACAATGAGCAGTTCTTC.

The CDR3: CASSQDLGQADGYTF. CDR3 bases: TGTGCCAGCAGCCAAGACCTCGGACAGGCCGATGGCTACACCTTC. The chain carries TRBV3-1 and TRBJ1-2; 7 nucleotides match TRBD1. The CDR3 consists of 15 residues. CDR1 is LGHDT, CDR2 YNNKEL, per germline (reference sequence). The junction had 7 bases not matched to a gene; V was cut back by 0 bases and J by 6 bases. Filled out from reference TRBV3-1 and TRBJ1-2, the complete variable domain reads DTAVSQTPKYLVTQMGNDKSIKCEQNLGHDTMYWYKQDSKKFLKIMFSYNNKELIINETVPNRFSPKSPDKAHLNLHINSLELGDSAVYFCASSQDLGQADGYTFGSGTRLTVV.

For the CDR3, the DNA is TGCGCCAGCAGCTTGATAGCGGGAGCGCATGCCGAGCAGTACTTC. This translates into CASSLIAGAHAEQYF. The chain recombines TRBV5-1 with TRBJ2-5; 9 bases match TRBD2. The J call is doubtful: the DNA matches TRBJ2-7 better. The CDR3 covers 15 residues. Germline V CDR1 and CDR2: SGHRS, YFSETQ.

This chain uses TRBV12-5 with TRBJ1-5; 8 positions agree with TRBD1. Trimming removed 6 bases from V and 7 bases from J; junction bases left unmatched: 8. CDR1 and CDR2 from the germline V gene are LGHNT and FRNRAP. CDR3 length: 14 amino acids. The CDR3 reads CASGTGTGRQPQHF. CDR3 in DNA: TGTGCTAGTGGAACCGGGACAGGAAGGCAGCCCCAGCATTTT.

The V and J genes are TRBV29-1 and TRBJ1-2; a possible D gene is TRBD1 (5 bases). Trimming stripped 7 bases from V and 5 bases from J, with 11 bases between. The germline V gene encodes CDR1 SQVTM and CDR2 ANQGSEA. This CDR3 is built from 11 residues. The CDR3 DNA is TGCAGCGCTGACAGCCTATATGGCTACACCTTC. It encodes CSADSLYGYTF.

This clonotype was recorded many times. V gene TRBV6-2 or TRBV6-3 combines with J gene TRBJ2-5; D is possibly TRBD2 (6 bases). With the DNA end fitting TRBJ2-1 better, the J assignment may be wrong. The germline V gene encodes CDR1 MNHEY and CDR2 SVGEGT. This CDR3 is built from 15 residues. CDR3 bases: TGTGCCAGCAGCGGCGGGGAGCTCCCGGCTCCTGAGCAGTTCTTC. Encoded protein: CASSGGELPAPEQFF.

This clonotype was picked up a small number of times. The V gene is TRBV3-1, the J gene TRBJ1-2; D is ambiguous. V was pared by 3 bases and J by 7 bases, with 18 bases between. Germline V CDR1 and CDR2: LGHDT, YNNKEL (reference sequence). CDR3 size: 15 residues. CDR3: CASSHPTAKGLGYTF. In DNA form, the CDR3 reads TGTGCCAGCAGCCATCCTACAGCCAAAGGTCTTGGCTACACCTTC.

The rearrangement uses TRBV12-3 or TRBV12-4 and TRBJ2-5; 15 bases fit TRBD2. CDR3 size: 17 residues. The junction had 9 bases not matched to a gene; V was cut back by 5 bases and J by 5 bases. In DNA, the CDR3 is TGTGCCAGCAGTGGCCGGACTAGCGGGGGGGTCGATGAGACCCAGTACTTC. Translating it yields CASSGRTSGGVDETQYF.

This clonotype has a handful of counts. The chain joins TRBV27 to TRBJ2-7; the D gene is possibly TRBD1 (5 bases). CDR1 and CDR2 from the germline V gene are MNHEY and SMNVEV (reference sequence). The length of the CDR3 is 13 residues. The V end was cut by 4 bases, the J end by 6 bases, with 13 bases between. CDR3: CASSWGSRAEQYF. CDR3 nucleotides: TGTGCCAGCAGTTGGGGTAGCAGGGCCGAGCAGTACTTC.

V and J are TRBV6-1 and TRBJ2-1; 8 positions agree with TRBD2. The CDR3 extends over 16 amino acids. With V trimmed by 2 bases and J by 8 bases, 11 bases remained unmatched. Germline CDR1 MNHNS, CDR2 SASEGT. DNA of the CDR3: TGTGCCAGCAGTGAATCCCCCAGCGGGAGTATCTATGAGCAGTTCTTC. Translated, it gives CASSESPSGSIYEQFF.

The rearrangement uses TRBV7-2 and TRBJ1-3, with unresolved D. CDR1 and CDR2 from the germline V gene are SGHTA and FQGNSA. This CDR3 spans 14 amino acids. V dropped 5 bases and J dropped 5 bases, with 13 bases sitting between them. The DNA for the CDR3 is TGTGCCAGCAGCGCGGTTAAATCCCGAAACACCATATATTTT. This translates into CASSAVKSRNTIYF.

This clonotype was seen a handful of times. The V call is TRBV10-3, the J call TRBJ1-1, with a tentative D call TRBD1 (6 bases). Germline lookup yields CDR1 ENHRY and CDR2 SYGVKD. The CDR3 covers 13 residues. Trimming stripped 5 bases from V and 8 bases from J, with 15 bases between. The CDR3 is CAISNGGQPEAFF. The DNA for the CDR3 is TGTGCCATCAGTAACGGGGGGCAGCCGGAAGCTTTCTTT.